Below are 13 T cell receptor beta chains sequenced from a single sample in a study of blood T cells in healthy people across ages. For the second PCR, which ran for 7 to 11 cycles, a sample-barcoded 5' primer and a J-beta primer mix were used. TCRdb used MiXCR to reprocess the 5' RACE reads, holding one entry per CDR3 protein. The sample contains 590,000 or so distinct CDR3 sequences, roughly 31% of which appear only once. Sequenced material: blood. These receptors originate from an elderly woman in good health.

The V call is TRBV5-1, the J call TRBJ2-1; D not resolved. CDR1 SGHRS and CDR2 YFSETQ come from the germline V gene. Trimming shortened V by 4 bases and J by 5 bases, and 10 bases separated the two germline ends. This CDR3 contains 13 residues. The CDR3 DNA is TGCGCCAGCAGCCCCGCCCGGGACAATGAGCAGTTCTTC. Its translation is CASSPARDNEQFF.

The V call is TRBV29-1, the J call TRBJ2-3; weak D call: TRBD2 (5 bases). This CDR3 is built from 14 residues. The V end lost 7 bases, the J end lost 2 bases, and 16 bases lay between the germline ends. Germline values: CDR1 SQVTM, CDR2 ANQGSEA. The CDR3 DNA reads as TGCAGCGCCGAGGGTCTCTTTTTCACAGATACGCAGTATTTT. Its translation: CSAEGLFFTDTQYF.

The chain carries TRBV2 and TRBJ1-1; no reliable D call. V lost 4 bases and J 1 base, leaving 13 bases between the germline ends. The V gene's germline CDR1 is SNHLY and CDR2 FYNNEI. This CDR3 contains 15 residues. In DNA form, the CDR3 reads TGTGCCAGCAGTGGTAGGGCTGAGACGAACACTGAAGCTTTCTTT. This sequence encodes CASSGRAETNTEAFF.

This sequence joins TRBV10-3 and TRBJ2-1, with D maybe TRBD2 (5 bases). The V gene's germline CDR1 is ENHRY and CDR2 SYGVKD. The CDR3 covers 11 residues. The V end was cut by 7 bases, the J end by 8 bases, with 9 bases between. The CDR3 here is CAINEGYEQFF. DNA for the CDR3: TGTGCCATCAACGAGGGCTATGAGCAGTTCTTC.

The table lists this clonotype with a few counts. This chain joins TRBV6-2 or TRBV6-3 and TRBJ2-4; D gene ambiguous. The DNA end favors TRBJ2-7, so the J call may be wrong. The CDR3 is made up of 13 amino acids. CDR1 and CDR2 from the germline V gene are MNHEY and SVGEGT. The chain's CDR3 is CASGRGQDYEQYF. The CDR3 region has the DNA TGTGCCAGCGGACGAGGTCAGGACTACGAGCAGTACTTC.

For this clonotype: A much larger clone differs by one base, so this may be a read error. The chain recombines TRBV20-1 with TRBJ2-7, with a possible D match to TRBD2 (5 bases). Near its end, the DNA agrees better with TRBJ2-5, so the J call may be wrong. This CDR3 spans 15 amino acids. Germline lookup yields CDR1 DFQATT and CDR2 SNEGSKA (reference sequence). The CDR3 loop is CSASKLRGAWETQYF. The CDR3 DNA reads as TGCAGTGCTAGCAAATTACGGGGTGCTTGGGAGACCCAGTACTTC.

A note on this clonotype: An end of the junction does not agree with germline; a read error may underlie this. V gene TRBV10-3 combines with J gene TRBJ2-5, with D perhaps matching TRBD1 or TRBD2 (5 bases each). There are 15 residues in the CDR3. In germline, CDR1 is ENHRY, CDR2 SYGVKD. This CDR3 is CAVSESGPGPETQYF. CDR3 nucleotide sequence: TGTGCCGTCAGTGAGTCGGGGCCGGGTCCAGAGACCCAGTACTTC.

This clonotype occurred many times. This rearrangement joins TRBV7-2 to TRBJ2-3; 13 bases fit TRBD2. In germline, CDR1 is SGHTA, CDR2 FQGNSA. This CDR3 is 18 amino acids long. V was clipped by 2 bases and J by 1 base; unmatched bases: 6. The CDR3 is CASSLRTSGGRRTDTQYF. CDR3 coding DNA: TGTGCCAGCAGCTTAAGGACTAGCGGGGGCCGACGCACAGATACGCAGTATTTT.

This clonotype was counted at least ten times. The genes are TRBV27 and TRBJ2-7; 8 bases agree with TRBD2. The ends lost 5 bases at V and 2 bases at J; junction bases unmatched: 8. The germline V gene has CDR1 MNHEY and CDR2 SMNVEV (reference sequence). CDR3 size: 15 residues. CDR3 loop: CASSPTSAAPYEQYF. The CDR3, as DNA: TGTGCCAGCAGTCCGACTAGCGCGGCCCCCTACGAGCAGTACTTC.

A remark on this clonotype: Possible read error: a much larger clone is one base away. The gene calls are TRBV3-1 and TRBJ2-5; maybe TRBD2 (6 bases). The CDR3 is 14 amino acids. In germline, CDR1 is LGHDT, CDR2 YNNKEL (reference sequence). V lost 3 bases, J lost 1 base, and 9 bases lay in between. The CDR3 DNA sequence: TGTGCCAGCAGCCACGGGACTGGCCAAGAGACCCAGTACTTC. Encoded protein: CASSHGTGQETQYF.

This chain uses TRBV3-1 with TRBJ1-5, with a possible D match to TRBD1 (5 bases). CDR3 length equals 13 residues. Germline values: CDR1 LGHDT, CDR2 YNNKEL (reference sequence). Trimming removed 0 bases at V and 10 bases at J, with 10 bases between. The CDR3, as DNA: TGTGCCAGCAGCCAAGATAGAAGGGACCCCCAGCATTTT. Protein product: CASSQDRRDPQHF.

This clonotype appeared many times. The chain joins TRBV3-1 to TRBJ2-4; perhaps TRBD1 as D (5 bases). CDR3 length: 14 residues. The germline V gene encodes CDR1 LGHDT and CDR2 YNNKEL (reference sequence). With 0 bases removed from V and 9 bases from J, the gap between germline ends came to 12 bases. CDR3 protein: CASSQDVRVGIQYF. The CDR3 DNA reads as TGTGCCAGCAGCCAAGATGTCAGGGTAGGCATTCAGTACTTC.

In this sample, this clonotype turned up a few times. Germline and junction disagree at one end, which may indicate a read error. This chain connects TRBV12-3 or TRBV12-4 to TRBJ2-3, with D unclear. The CDR3 is 13 residues long. The chain's CDR3 is CASSPDGADAQYF. DNA for the CDR3: TGTGCCAGCAGTCCAGACGGCGCAGATGCGCAGTATTTT.